Below are 10 T cell receptor beta chains sequenced from a single sample in a study of immune heterogeneity within non-small cell lung tumors. For each sample, template was around 600 ng of bulk tumor genomic DNA. Each primary tumor yielded several biopsies, collected far apart from one another at surgery. These patients got curative surgery after being newly diagnosed with untreated non-small cell lung cancer. For the TCR beta CDR3, multiplex PCR with 32 V and 13 J primers performed the amplification. TCRdb independently ran MiXCR on the multiplex PCR reads; one entry per CDR3 protein. The data show 9,500 to 10,000 distinct CDR3 sequences, with 30% to 35% seen just once and roughly 10% held by the top ten. Sequenced material: lung tumor tissue. All receptors derive from a man aged 60 to 75 with non-small cell lung cancer.

This clonotype was recorded a few times. This chain links TRBV20-1 with TRBJ2-7; 8 bases align to TRBD2. With 0 bases clipped from V and 4 bases from J, the junction kept 8 bases outside the gene matches. The length of the CDR3 is 15 residues. Germline-derived CDR1 and CDR2 are DFQATT and SNEGSKA (reference sequence). CDR3 sequence reads: CSARDPTGGLYEQYF. The DNA of the CDR3 is TGCAGTGCTAGAGATCCCACGGGGGGGCTTTACGAGCAGTACTTC.

This clonotype has at least ten counts. The chain is built from TRBV27 and TRBJ1-5; perhaps TRBD1 as D (6 bases). The V and J ends lost 1 base and 10 bases respectively, with 14 bases between them. Germline V gives CDR1 MNHEY, CDR2 SMNVEV (reference sequence). The CDR3 runs 14 residues. The CDR3: CASSLWGEGQPQHF. CDR3 in DNA: TGTGCCAGCAGTTTATGGGGAGAGGGACAACCCCAGCATTTT.

V usage is TRBV19 and J usage is TRBJ1-2; D remains unclear. Trimming removed 8 bases at V and 0 bases at J, with 10 bases between. Per germline, CDR1 LNHDA and CDR2 SQIVND (reference sequence). The CDR3 covers 13 residues. As DNA, the CDR3 is TGTGCCAGTGGGGAGGCGGCTAACTATGGCTACACCTTC. This gives the protein CASGEAANYGYTF.

The chain combines TRBV20-1 with TRBJ1-2; tentatively, D is TRBD1 (6 bases). The CDR3 totals 15 residues. Trimming shortened V by 5 bases and J by 5 bases, and 21 bases separated the two germline ends. Germline V gene sequence: CDR1 DFQATT, CDR2 SNEGSKA (reference sequence). CDR3 DNA sequence: TGCAGTGCTCCCCCCCTACAGGGTAACCGGTATGGCTACACCTTC. Translated: CSAPPLQGNRYGYTF.

This clonotype was observed many times. V usage is TRBV11-3 and J usage is TRBJ2-7, with D uncertain. The V and J ends lost 3 bases and 0 bases respectively, with 3 bases between them. In germline, CDR1 is SGHNT, CDR2 YENEEA. The CDR3 has 12 amino acids. CDR3 nucleotides: TGTGCCAGCAGCTTGAGCTCCTACGAGCAGTACTTC. Translating gives CASSLSSYEQYF. Filled out from reference TRBV11-3 and TRBJ2-7, the complete variable domain reads EAGVVQSPRYKIIEKKQPVAFWCNPISGHNTLYWYLQNLGQGPELLIRYENEEAVDDSQLPKDRFSAERLKGVDSTLKIQPAELGDSAVYLCASSLSSYEQYFGPGTRLTVT.

This clonotype was counted ten times or more. The chain carries TRBV7-3 and TRBJ2-1; 8 bases map to TRBD2. The germline V gene has CDR1 SGHTA and CDR2 FQGTGA. Trimming cost V 2 bases and J 9 bases; bases outside gene matches: 9. The CDR3 sequence is 15 residues long. CDR3 in amino acids: CASSLYVGLGGEQFF. The CDR3 nucleotides are TGTGCCAGCAGCTTATATGTGGGACTAGGAGGTGAGCAGTTCTTC.

V gene TRBV6-1 combines with J gene TRBJ2-1; D tentatively reads TRBD1 or TRBD2 (7 bases each). Germline V gene sequence: CDR1 MNHNS, CDR2 SASEGT. The CDR3 totals 17 residues. Trimming cost V 6 bases and J 4 bases, with 22 bases left between them. As DNA, the CDR3 is TGTGCCAGCAGCCTCCCCAGGGGGGAGGGCCGGTACAATGAGCAGTTCTTC. Its translation: CASSLPRGEGRYNEQFF.

This clonotype occurred many times. The chain combines TRBV19 with TRBJ1-1; D may be TRBD1 (6 bases). Trimming removed 2 bases from V and 4 bases from J, with 11 bases in between. The CDR3 has 14 residues. The germline V gene encodes CDR1 LNHDA and CDR2 SQIVND (reference sequence). DNA of the CDR3: TGTGCCAGTAGTATACAACAAGGGGGCACTGAAGCTTTCTTT. It specifies CASSIQQGGTEAFF.

Within the sample, this clonotype is large. This chain joins TRBV15 and TRBJ1-1; tentative D call: TRBD1 (6 bases). V lost 4 bases to trimming and J lost 4 bases, with 16 bases between them. The CDR3 sequence is 15 residues long. Germline V gene lookup returns CDR1 LNHNV and CDR2 YYDKDF (reference sequence). CDR3 bases: TGTGCCACCAGCATACGACAGGACACTGGCACTGAAGCTTTCTTT. Translating it yields CATSIRQDTGTEAFF.

This clonotype was counted only a few times. The chain couples TRBV9 to TRBJ2-4; no reliable D call. The CDR3 totals 15 residues. The V and J ends lost 0 bases and 0 bases respectively, with 7 bases between them. From germline, CDR1 is SGDLS and CDR2 YYNGEE. The CDR3 DNA follows: TGTGCCAGCAGCGTAGGAGGCGGAGCCAAAAACATTCAGTACTTC. It encodes CASSVGGGAKNIQYF.